Included here is one T cell receptor (beta chain) sequence, with context. The sample is drawn from a study of blood T cell repertoires in COVID-19. Looking at the study overall: Samples taken during acute and convalescent COVID-19 were collected in the United States, Italy and Spain. T cells, B-cell-depleted T cells, or PBMCs supplied cDNA or gDNA.

V was cut by 3 bases and J by 4 bases, with 9 bases left in between. The CDR3 extends over 13 amino acids. Per the original data handling: For nucleated cells, counts were estimated from reference gene primer amplification. The table came from immunoSEQ multiplex PCR; TCRdb's copy has only in-frame clones and leaves some out. For V, J and clone size, that table is used; D and trimming come from the DNA. The data contain 200,000 to 250,000 clones, around 80% of them singletons. What was sequenced was peripheral blood. The genes are TRBV12-3 or TRBV12-4 and TRBJ1-2; D uncertain. The source is a woman in her thirties or forties with active or convalescent COVID-19. The CDR3 protein is CASSLFSAYGYTF. CDR3 nucleotides: TGTGCCAGCAGTTTGTTCAGTGCCTATGGCTACACCTTC.